Below are 9 T cell receptor beta chains sequenced from a single sample in a study of cytomegalovirus exposure and HLA in healthy donors. The method was immunoSEQ multiplex PCR; TCRdb's version includes in-frame clones alone and lacks a portion of them. The sample includes approximately 300,000 clones, roughly 85% seen only once; the top ten take over 0.8%. The sequencing input was PBMCs. The receptors come from a young woman in good health and CMV-seronegative.

This sequence joins TRBV18 and TRBJ1-1; weak D call: TRBD1 (5 bases). The CDR3 is made up of 12 amino acids. Germline CDR1 is KGHSH and CDR2 is LQKENI. The V and J ends lost 3 bases and 7 bases respectively, with 9 bases between them. The CDR3 DNA sequence: TGTGCCAGCTCACCGGGGGGTATTGAAGCTTTCTTT. This sequence encodes CASSPGGIEAFF.

The gene calls are TRBV7-8 and TRBJ2-6; possibly TRBD2 for D (5 bases). Trimming took 1 base from V and 2 from J, leaving 6 bases between them. Germline CDR1 is SGHVS and CDR2 is FQNEAQ. The CDR3 has 15 residues. DNA of the CDR3: TGTGCCAGCAGCTTAGTCGGGACTGGGGCCAACGTCCTGACTTTC. This gives the protein CASSLVGTGANVLTF.

This clone was observed a single time. The rearrangement links TRBV7-2 to TRBJ2-7; 7 positions match TRBD1. The CDR3 has 12 residues. CDR1 and CDR2 from the germline V gene are SGHTA and FQGNSA. The trim removed 5 bases at V and 7 bases at J, leaving 5 bases unmatched. As DNA, the CDR3 is TGTGCCAGCAGCCAGACAGGGTGGGAGCAGTACTTC. Protein: CASSQTGWEQYF.

The chain has TRBV18 and TRBJ2-7, with D tentatively TRBD2 (5 bases). Germline V lookup: CDR1 KGHSH, CDR2 LQKENI. The CDR3 spans 14 residues. V lost 2 bases and J lost 6, with 14 bases in between. The CDR3 DNA reads as TGTGCCAGCTCACCAGCGAACCGGGATTCCGAGCAGTACTTC. Protein: CASSPANRDSEQYF. Variable domain in full (rest from reference TRBV18 and TRBJ2-7): NAGVMQNPRHLVRRRGQEARLRCSPMKGHSHVYWYRQLPEEGLKFMVYLQKENIIDESGMPKERFSAEFPKEGPSILRIQQVVRGDSAAYFCASSPANRDSEQYFGPGTRLTVT.

The V gene is TRBV28, the J gene TRBJ1-5, with 9 bases aligning to TRBD1. Germline V lookup: CDR1 MDHEN, CDR2 SYDVKM. Unmatched junction bases numbered 5, after V lost 7 bases and J lost 1 base. This CDR3 is built from 15 residues. As DNA, the CDR3 is TGTGCCAGCAAGCAGACAGGGGGGAGCAATCAGCCCCAGCATTTT. Protein: CASKQTGGSNQPQHF.

This clone has a handful of counts. The chain combines TRBV2 with TRBJ2-7; 10 nucleotides match TRBD1. Germline values: CDR1 SNHLY, CDR2 FYNNEI. V was pared by 6 bases and J by 4 bases, with 6 bases of the junction left unmatched. This CDR3 has 14 amino acids. The CDR3 is CASRRGTGDYEQYF. The CDR3 coding sequence is TGTGCCAGCAGGAGGGGGACAGGGGATTACGAGCAGTACTTC. The full variable domain, rest sourced from reference TRBV2 and TRBJ2-7, is EPEVTQTPSHQVTQMGQEVILRCVPISNHLYFYWYRQILGQKVEFLVSFYNNEISEKSEIFDDQFSVERPDGSNFTLKIRSTKLEDSAMYFCASRRGTGDYEQYFGPGTRLTVT.

The rearrangement joins TRBV6-5 to TRBJ1-1; 9 positions agree with TRBD1. The V gene end was trimmed by 4 bases and the J gene end by 5 bases; junction bases not matched to a gene: 5. The germline CDR1 and CDR2 sequences are MNHEY and SVGAGI. The CDR3 sequence is 14 residues long. The CDR3 DNA is TGTGCCAGCAGTTTAGGACAGGGGAGGACTGAAGCTTTCTTT. Translated, it gives CASSLGQGRTEAFF.

CDR3 in DNA: TGTGCCAGCAGCTTGACTCACTCTACCAATGAGCAGTTCTTC. This sequence encodes CASSLTHSTNEQFF. The rearrangement links TRBV5-6 to TRBJ2-1; D is undetermined. V lost 1 base and J lost 6, with 11 bases in between. The CDR3 sequence is 14 residues long. Germline loops: CDR1 SGHDT, CDR2 YYEEEE. The complete variable domain, with remaining parts taken from reference TRBV5-6 and TRBJ2-1, reads DAGVTQSPTHLIKTRGQQVTLRCSPKSGHDTVSWYQQALGQGPQFIFQYYEEEERQRGNFPDRFSGHQFPNYSSELNVNALLLGDSALYLCASSLTHSTNEQFFGPGTRLTVL.

J is TRBJ1-2 and V is TRBV2, with TRBD1 as a possible D gene (6 bases). Trimming pared 7 bases from V and 4 bases from J, leaving 13 bases between. The CDR3 covers 13 residues. Germline V gene lookup returns CDR1 SNHLY and CDR2 FYNNEI. The CDR3 spells CASNEGQLYGYTF. The CDR3 DNA follows: TGTGCCAGCAATGAGGGACAACTCTATGGCTACACCTTC.